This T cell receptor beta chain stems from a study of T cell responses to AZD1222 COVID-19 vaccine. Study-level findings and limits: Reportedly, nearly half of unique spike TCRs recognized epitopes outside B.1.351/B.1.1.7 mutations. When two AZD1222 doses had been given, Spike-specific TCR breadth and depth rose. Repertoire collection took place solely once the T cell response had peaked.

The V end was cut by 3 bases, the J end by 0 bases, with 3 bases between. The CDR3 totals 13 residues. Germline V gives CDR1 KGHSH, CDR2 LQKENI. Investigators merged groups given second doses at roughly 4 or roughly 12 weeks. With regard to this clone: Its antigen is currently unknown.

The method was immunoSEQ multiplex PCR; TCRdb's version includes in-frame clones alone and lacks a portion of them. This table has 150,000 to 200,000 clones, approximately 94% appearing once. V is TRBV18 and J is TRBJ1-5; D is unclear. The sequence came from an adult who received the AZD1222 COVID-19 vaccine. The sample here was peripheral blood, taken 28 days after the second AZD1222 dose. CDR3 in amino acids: CASSPVSNQPQHF. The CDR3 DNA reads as TGTGCCAGCTCACCCGTTAGCAATCAGCCCCAGCATTTT.